This passage covers 21 T cell receptor beta chains from one sample sequenced in a study of cytomegalovirus exposure and HLA in healthy donors. The PCR was carried out with 60 Vbeta primers and 13 Jbeta primers. The assay was immunoSEQ multiplex PCR, and TCRdb's table has in-frame clones only and misses some. The sample yields 85,000 to 120,000 clones, around 68% seen once. Material for sequencing was PBMCs. Receptors were obtained from a human donor in good health.

The rearrangement joins TRBV5-4 to TRBJ2-3; 10 positions match TRBD2. The CDR3 sequence is 16 residues long. J gave up 2 bases and V 0 bases, and 3 bases lay outside the gene matches. Germline lookup yields CDR1 SGHNT and CDR2 YYREEE (reference sequence). The CDR3 coding sequence is TGTGCCAGCAGCTTGGGACTAGCGGGCGTCACAGATACGCAGTATTTT. It specifies CASSLGLAGVTDTQYF. Based on the CDR3 plus reference TRBV5-4 and TRBJ2-3, the full variable domain is ETGVTQSPTHLIKTRGQQVTLRCSSQSGHNTVSWYQQALGQGPQFIFQYYREEENGRGNFPPRFSGLQFPNYSSELNVNALELDDSALYLCASSLGLAGVTDTQYFGPGTRLTVL.

This chain connects TRBV7-9 to TRBJ2-3; 7 nucleotides match TRBD2. Looked up from germline, CDR1 is SEHNR and CDR2 is FQNEAQ (reference sequence). Losses at the gene ends were 3 bases for V and 2 bases for J; bases not matched to a gene: 5. This CDR3 is built from 15 residues. This CDR3 is CASSFGERDTDTQYF. The CDR3 DNA sequence: TGTGCCAGCAGCTTTGGGGAGCGGGACACAGATACGCAGTATTTT.

The V gene is TRBV30, the J gene TRBJ2-1; D call uncertain. From germline, CDR1 is GTSNPN and CDR2 SVGIG (reference sequence). V was pared by 2 bases and J by 0 bases, with 8 bases between. The CDR3 totals 14 residues. The CDR3 here is CAWSMLSSYNEQFF. The CDR3 DNA sequence: TGTGCCTGGAGTATGCTAAGCTCCTACAATGAGCAGTTCTTC.

The chain is built from TRBV6-1 and TRBJ2-1; a weak D match, TRBD2 (6 bases). This CDR3 has 14 residues. Germline CDR1 is MNHNS and CDR2 is SASEGT. The germline V and J ends were trimmed by 4 bases and 5 bases, with 12 bases remaining between them. As DNA, the CDR3 is TGTGCCAGCAGTGCAGGGACTTTGCACAATGAGCAGTTCTTC. It codes for CASSAGTLHNEQFF.

This clone was found a few times. The V call is TRBV4-2, the J call TRBJ2-1, with 7 bases matching TRBD2. CDR3 size: 15 residues. CDR1 and CDR2 from the germline V gene are LGHNA and YNFKEQ. After removal of 5 bases from V and 4 bases from J, the junction contained 8 bases not matched to a gene. The CDR3 here is CASSNSGTKYNEQFF. The CDR3, as DNA: TGTGCCAGCAGCAATTCCGGGACTAAATACAATGAGCAGTTCTTC.

This clone occurred a few times. This chain's CDR3 is CASSPGGPTDTQYF. As DNA, the CDR3 is TGTGCCAGCAGCCCAGGTGGGCCCACAGATACGCAGTATTTT. The chain uses TRBV5-4 and TRBJ2-3, with D uncertain. Germline V gives CDR1 SGHNT, CDR2 YYREEE (reference sequence). CDR3 size: 14 residues. Trimming removed 4 bases at V and 2 bases at J, with 11 bases between. Filled out from reference TRBV5-4 and TRBJ2-3, the complete variable domain reads ETGVTQSPTHLIKTRGQQVTLRCSSQSGHNTVSWYQQALGQGPQFIFQYYREEENGRGNFPPRFSGLQFPNYSSELNVNALELDDSALYLCASSPGGPTDTQYFGPGTRLTVL.

V usage is TRBV5-1 and J usage is TRBJ2-5, with 8 bases aligning to TRBD2. The CDR3 is made up of 18 amino acids. In germline, CDR1 is SGHRS, CDR2 YFSETQ. J was trimmed by 4 bases and V by 0 bases; bases with no gene match: 14. CDR3 sequence reads: CASSLGGAGTRRSETQYF. CDR3 sequence (DNA): TGCGCCAGCAGCTTGGGCGGAGCGGGGACTAGGAGGTCAGAGACCCAGTACTTC.

The chain joins TRBV7-2 to TRBJ1-2; D is ambiguous. Trimming removed 4 bases at V and 4 bases at J, with 22 bases between. The CDR3 length is 17 residues. Germline CDR1 and CDR2: SGHTA and FQGNSA. The CDR3 DNA sequence: TGTGCCAGCAGCTATACACCCCGGCAGGAAAATGGCTATGGCTACACCTTC. This sequence encodes CASSYTPRQENGYGYTF.

This chain uses TRBV2 with TRBJ1-2; TRBD1 is a possible D gene (5 bases). CDR1 and CDR2 from the germline V gene are SNHLY and FYNNEI. The V gene lost 3 bases and the J gene lost 7 bases, with 21 bases spanning the gap. This CDR3 comprises 16 residues. The CDR3 region has the DNA TGTGCCAGCAGTGAGAGAACCCCGGGGGGGTGGGGTGGCTACACCTTC. Translating it yields CASSERTPGGWGGYTF. The full variable domain, completed using reference TRBV2 and TRBJ1-2, is EPEVTQTPSHQVTQMGQEVILRCVPISNHLYFYWYRQILGQKVEFLVSFYNNEISEKSEIFDDQFSVERPDGSNFTLKIRSTKLEDSAMYFCASSERTPGGWGGYTFGSGTRLTVV.

The chain carries TRBV9 and TRBJ2-2; no clear D gene. Trimming pared 1 base from V and 6 bases from J, leaving 7 bases between. The CDR3 extends over 13 amino acids. Germline V gene data show CDR1 as SGDLS and CDR2 as YYNGEE. CDR3: CASSVSVPGELFF. The DNA of the CDR3 is TGTGCCAGCAGCGTATCCGTTCCCGGGGAGCTGTTTTTT.

V and J are TRBV19 and TRBJ1-2, with D hard to call. Trimming cost V 3 bases and J 0 bases, with 8 bases left between them. Germline CDR1 LNHDA, CDR2 SQIVND (reference sequence). The CDR3 covers 14 residues. CDR3 DNA sequence: TGTGCCAGTAGTATCGGAGACGCTAACTATGGCTACACCTTC. Translation gives CASSIGDANYGYTF.

The chain combines TRBV18 with TRBJ2-7, with TRBD1 as a possible D gene (5 bases). This CDR3 has 12 amino acids. The germline gives CDR1 KGHSH, CDR2 LQKENI. V was cut by 6 bases and J by 2 bases, with 8 bases left in between. This CDR3 reads CASSPRAYEQYF. For the CDR3, the DNA is TGTGCCAGCTCCCCCAGGGCCTACGAGCAGTACTTC.

J is TRBJ2-1 and V is TRBV6-5, with D maybe TRBD2 (6 bases). V lost 1 base and J lost 11, with 12 bases in between. In germline, CDR1 is MNHEY, CDR2 SVGAGI. This CDR3 comprises 13 residues. As DNA, the CDR3 is TGTGCCAGCAGTTACTTGCGGGGAGCGAAGCAGTTCTTC. Its protein is CASSYLRGAKQFF.

The chain carries TRBV4-2 and TRBJ2-1; 15 nucleotides line up with TRBD2. After removal of 4 bases from V and 7 bases from J, the junction contained 8 bases not matched to a gene. The length of the CDR3 is 17 residues. CDR1 and CDR2 from the germline V gene are LGHNA and YNFKEQ. CDR3 sequence reads: CASSPWGLAGGQNEQFF. CDR3 nucleotide sequence: TGTGCCAGCAGCCCTTGGGGACTAGCGGGAGGCCAGAATGAGCAGTTCTTC.

The rearrangement uses TRBV6-6 and TRBJ2-5; a weak D match, TRBD2 (5 bases). The last part of the DNA fits TRBJ2-7 better; the J call may be wrong. Germline values: CDR1 MNHNY, CDR2 SVGAGI (reference sequence). The CDR3 runs to 13 residues. DNA for the CDR3: TGTGCCAGCAGGGACTCCTACTCCTACGAGCAGTACTTC. It is translated as CASRDSYSYEQYF.

V and J are TRBV11-2 and TRBJ2-1; the D gene is possibly TRBD1 (6 bases). Germline V gene data show CDR1 as SGHAT and CDR2 as FQNNGV. With 5 bases removed from V and 0 bases from J, the gap between germline ends came to 11 bases. The CDR3 loop spans 15 amino acids. The CDR3 loop reads CASSQGTPSYNEQFF. The CDR3, as DNA: TGTGCCAGCAGCCAGGGGACCCCCTCCTACAATGAGCAGTTCTTC.

V usage is TRBV4-2 and J usage is TRBJ1-5; D is unclear. V was shortened by 1 base and J by 3 bases, with 10 bases between the two germline ends. Germline V gene sequence: CDR1 LGHNA, CDR2 YNFKEQ. CDR3 length equals 15 residues. The CDR3, as DNA: TGTGCCAGCAGCCAAGGAGGTCAGAACAATCAGCCCCAGCATTTT. Translated, it gives CASSQGGQNNQPQHF.

In DNA form, the CDR3 reads TGTGCTAGTGGTTATGTCCTAGTTGGCGGGAGCTACGAGCAGTACTTC. It yields the protein CASGYVLVGGSYEQYF. V usage is TRBV12-5 and J usage is TRBJ2-7; 7 nucleotides agree with TRBD2. In germline, CDR1 is LGHNT, CDR2 FRNRAP. Trimming cost V 4 bases and J 3 bases; bases outside gene matches: 12. CDR3 length: 16 residues. Together with reference TRBV12-5 and TRBJ2-7, the CDR3 gives the full variable domain: DARVTQTPRHKVTEMGQEVTMRCQPILGHNTVFWYRQTMMQGLELLAYFRNRAPLDDSGMPKDRFSAEMPDATLATLKIQPSEPRDSAVYFCASGYVLVGGSYEQYFGPGTRLTVT.

This chain uses TRBV7-2 with TRBJ2-2, with a weak D call TRBD1 (5 bases). CDR3 length: 15 residues. Trimming cost V 2 bases and J 3 bases, with 10 bases left between them. Germline lookup yields CDR1 SGHTA and CDR2 FQGNSA. The chain's CDR3 is CASSLRSRDTGELFF. CDR3 bases: TGTGCCAGCAGCTTACGTTCCAGGGACACCGGGGAGCTGTTTTTT. The full variable domain, with the rest looked up from reference TRBV7-2 and TRBJ2-2, is GAGVSQSPSNKVTEKGKDVELRCDPISGHTALYWYRQSLGQGLEFLIYFQGNSAPDKSGLPSDRFSAERTGGSVSTLTIQRTQQEDSAVYLCASSLRSRDTGELFFGEGSRLTVL.

The chain recombines TRBV7-9 with TRBJ1-2, with TRBD1 matching over 8 bases. The junction had 3 bases not matched to a gene; V was cut back by 5 bases and J by 1 base. The CDR3 has 14 amino acids. Germline CDR1 is SEHNR and CDR2 is FQNEAQ (reference sequence). The CDR3 region is CASSLTGVNYGYTF. The CDR3 DNA follows: TGTGCCAGCAGCCTGACAGGGGTTAACTATGGCTACACCTTC.

The chain links TRBV19 to TRBJ2-2; 11 bases are a match to TRBD2. J gave up 6 bases and V 5 bases, and 5 bases lay outside the gene matches. Germline CDR1 is LNHDA and CDR2 is SQIVND (reference sequence). This CDR3 has 15 residues. The CDR3, as DNA: TGTGCCAGTAGTCTTAGCGGGAGGGTTGCCGGGGAGCTGTTTTTT. Protein sequence: CASSLSGRVAGELFF.